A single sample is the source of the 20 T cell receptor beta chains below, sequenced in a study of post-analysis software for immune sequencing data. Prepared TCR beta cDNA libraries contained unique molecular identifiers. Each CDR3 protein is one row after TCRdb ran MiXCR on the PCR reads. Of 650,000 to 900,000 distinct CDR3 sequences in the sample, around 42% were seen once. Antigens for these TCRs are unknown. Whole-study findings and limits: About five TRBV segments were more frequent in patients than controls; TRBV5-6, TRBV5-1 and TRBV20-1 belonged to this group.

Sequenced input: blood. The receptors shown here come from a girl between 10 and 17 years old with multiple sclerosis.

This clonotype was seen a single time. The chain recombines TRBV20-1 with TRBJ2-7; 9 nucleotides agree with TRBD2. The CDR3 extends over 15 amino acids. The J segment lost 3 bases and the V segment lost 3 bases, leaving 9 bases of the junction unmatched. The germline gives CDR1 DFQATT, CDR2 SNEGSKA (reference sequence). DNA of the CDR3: TGCAGTGCTAGGCGGGCTAGCGGGATAATCTACGAGCAGTACTTC. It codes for CSARRASGIIYEQYF.

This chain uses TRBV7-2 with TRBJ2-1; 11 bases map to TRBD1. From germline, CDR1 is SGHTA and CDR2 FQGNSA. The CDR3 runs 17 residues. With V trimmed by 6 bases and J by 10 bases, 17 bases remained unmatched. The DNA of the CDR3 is TGTGCCAGCAGTCATCCCGCCCGGACAGGGGGCTTGACGGAGCAGTTCTTC. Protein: CASSHPARTGGLTEQFF.

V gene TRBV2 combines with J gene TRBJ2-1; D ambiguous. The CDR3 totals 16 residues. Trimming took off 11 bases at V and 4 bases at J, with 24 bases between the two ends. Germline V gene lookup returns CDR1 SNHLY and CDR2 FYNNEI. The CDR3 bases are TGTGCCGGCACCGATAGACATCACCCACAATACAATGAGCAGTTCTTC. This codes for CAGTDRHHPQYNEQFF.

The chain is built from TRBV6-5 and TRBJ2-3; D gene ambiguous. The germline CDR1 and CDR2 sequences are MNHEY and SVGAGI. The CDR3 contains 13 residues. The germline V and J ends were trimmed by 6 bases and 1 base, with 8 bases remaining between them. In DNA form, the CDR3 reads TGTGCCAGCAGGGTCGAGGGCACAGATACGCAGTATTTT. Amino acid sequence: CASRVEGTDTQYF.

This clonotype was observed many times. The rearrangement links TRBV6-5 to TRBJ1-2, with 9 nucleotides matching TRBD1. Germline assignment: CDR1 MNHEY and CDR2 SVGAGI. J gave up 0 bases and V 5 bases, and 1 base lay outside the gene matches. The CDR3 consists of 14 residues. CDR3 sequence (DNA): TGTGCCAGCAGTCGGGACAGGGCTAACTATGGCTACACCTTC. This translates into CASSRDRANYGYTF.

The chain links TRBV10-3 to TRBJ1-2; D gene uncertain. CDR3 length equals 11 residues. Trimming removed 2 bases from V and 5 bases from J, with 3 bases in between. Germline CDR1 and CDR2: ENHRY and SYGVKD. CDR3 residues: CAISETYGYTF. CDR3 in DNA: TGTGCCATCAGTGAGACTTATGGCTACACCTTC.

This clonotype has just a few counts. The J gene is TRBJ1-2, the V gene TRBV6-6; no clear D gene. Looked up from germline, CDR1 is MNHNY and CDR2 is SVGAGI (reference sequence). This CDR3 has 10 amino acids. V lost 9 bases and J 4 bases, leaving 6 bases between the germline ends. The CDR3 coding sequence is TGTGCCAGTCAGGCCTATGGCTACACCTTC. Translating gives CASQAYGYTF.

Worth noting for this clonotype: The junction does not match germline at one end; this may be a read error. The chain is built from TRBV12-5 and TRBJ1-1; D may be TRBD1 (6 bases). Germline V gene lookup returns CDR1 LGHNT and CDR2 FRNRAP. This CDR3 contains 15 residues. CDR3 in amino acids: CTSGLNSGAGIEAFF. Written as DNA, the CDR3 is TGTACTAGTGGTCTGAACTCAGGGGCTGGGATTGAAGCTTTCTTT.

CDR3 amino acids: CASSPQTGLVLSSYNEQFF. The CDR3 nucleotides read TGTGCCAGCTCACCCCAGACGGGGCTAGTTCTAAGCTCCTACAATGAGCAGTTCTTC. The J gene is TRBJ2-1, the V gene TRBV18; TRBD1 or TRBD2 may be the D gene (5 bases each). Trimming stripped 3 bases from V and 0 bases from J, with 21 bases between. CDR3 length: 19 amino acids. Per germline, CDR1 KGHSH and CDR2 LQKENI.

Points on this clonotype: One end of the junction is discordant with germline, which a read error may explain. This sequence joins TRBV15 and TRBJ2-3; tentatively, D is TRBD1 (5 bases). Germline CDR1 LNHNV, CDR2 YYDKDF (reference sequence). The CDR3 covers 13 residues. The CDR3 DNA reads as TGTGCCGCCAGCAGAGGACACACAGATACGCAGTATTTT. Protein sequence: CAASRGHTDTQYF. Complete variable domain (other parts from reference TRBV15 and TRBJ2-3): DAMVIQNPRYQVTQFGKPVTLSCSQTLNHNVMYWYQQKSSQAPKLLFHYYDKDFNNEADTPDNFQSRRPNTSFCFLDIRSPGLGDTAMYLCAASRGHTDTQYFGPGTRLTVL.

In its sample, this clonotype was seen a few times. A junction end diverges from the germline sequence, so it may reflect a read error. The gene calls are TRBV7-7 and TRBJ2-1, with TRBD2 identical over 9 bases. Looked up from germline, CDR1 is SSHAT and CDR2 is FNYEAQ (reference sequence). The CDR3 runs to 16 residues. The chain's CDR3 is CASSPTGTSLSNEQFF. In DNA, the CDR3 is TGTGCTAGCAGCCCAACCGGGACTAGCTTATCCAATGAGCAGTTCTTC.

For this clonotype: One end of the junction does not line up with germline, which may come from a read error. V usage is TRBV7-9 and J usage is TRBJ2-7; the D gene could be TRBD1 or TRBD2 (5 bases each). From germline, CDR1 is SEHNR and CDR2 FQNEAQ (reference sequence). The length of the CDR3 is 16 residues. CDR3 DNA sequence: TGTGCCAGCAGCTTATCGGATGGGGGTGACTCCTACGAGCACTACTTC. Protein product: CASSLSDGGDSYEHYF.

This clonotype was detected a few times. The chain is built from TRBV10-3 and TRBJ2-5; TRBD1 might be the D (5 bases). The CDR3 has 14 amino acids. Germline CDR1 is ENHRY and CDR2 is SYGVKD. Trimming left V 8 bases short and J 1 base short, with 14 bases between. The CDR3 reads CAIGSKQAQETQYF. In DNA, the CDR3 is TGTGCCATCGGATCGAAACAGGCCCAAGAGACCCAGTACTTC.

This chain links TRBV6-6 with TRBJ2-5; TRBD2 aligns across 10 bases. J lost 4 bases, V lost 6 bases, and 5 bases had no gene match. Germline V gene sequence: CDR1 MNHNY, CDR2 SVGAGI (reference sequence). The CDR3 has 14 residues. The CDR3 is CASRRTSGPETQYF. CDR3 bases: TGTGCCAGCAGGCGGACTAGCGGCCCAGAGACCCAGTACTTC.

CDR3 sequence reads: CATWDRSTYEQYF. CDR3 nucleotides: TGTGCCACTTGGGACAGGTCCACCTACGAGCAGTACTTC. The V call is TRBV28, the J call TRBJ2-7; 8 bases are shared with TRBD1. This CDR3 has 13 amino acids. Germline lookup yields CDR1 MDHEN and CDR2 SYDVKM. V was pared by 10 bases and J by 2 bases, with 7 bases of the junction left unmatched.

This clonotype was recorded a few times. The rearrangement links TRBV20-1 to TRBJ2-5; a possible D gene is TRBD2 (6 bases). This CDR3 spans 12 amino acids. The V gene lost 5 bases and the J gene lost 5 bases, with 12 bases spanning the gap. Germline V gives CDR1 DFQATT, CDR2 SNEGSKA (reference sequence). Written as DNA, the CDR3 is TGCAGTGCTTCCGGGACTGGGGAGACCCAGTACTTC. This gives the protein CSASGTGETQYF.

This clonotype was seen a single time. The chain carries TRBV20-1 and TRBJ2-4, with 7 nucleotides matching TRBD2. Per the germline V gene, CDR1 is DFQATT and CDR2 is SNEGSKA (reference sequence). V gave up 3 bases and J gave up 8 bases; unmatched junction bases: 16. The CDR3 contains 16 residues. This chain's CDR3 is CSARDHLGGSTDIQYF. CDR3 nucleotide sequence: TGCAGTGCTAGGGATCATCTTGGCGGGAGTACAGACATTCAGTACTTC.

The DNA for the CDR3 is TGCAGTGCCACACTAGCGGGACCTTACGAGCAGTACTTC. Translating gives CSATLAGPYEQYF. V usage is TRBV20-1 and J usage is TRBJ2-7; 10 nucleotides align to TRBD2. CDR3 length: 13 residues. V was clipped by 6 bases and J by 4 bases; unmatched bases: 6. CDR1 and CDR2 from the germline V gene are DFQATT and SNEGSKA (reference sequence).

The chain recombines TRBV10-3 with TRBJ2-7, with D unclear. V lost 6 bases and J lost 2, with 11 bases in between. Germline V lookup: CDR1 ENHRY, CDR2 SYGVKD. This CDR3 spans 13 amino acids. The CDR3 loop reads CAIREVSPYEQYF. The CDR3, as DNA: TGTGCCATCAGGGAAGTTTCCCCCTACGAGCAGTACTTC.

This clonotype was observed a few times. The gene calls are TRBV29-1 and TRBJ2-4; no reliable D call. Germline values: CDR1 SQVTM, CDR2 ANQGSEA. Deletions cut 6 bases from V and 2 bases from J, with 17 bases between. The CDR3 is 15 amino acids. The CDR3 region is CSVGTALGTKNIQYF. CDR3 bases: TGCAGCGTGGGAACAGCCTTGGGGACCAAAAACATTCAGTACTTC.